This T cell receptor beta chain stems from a study of cytomegalovirus exposure and HLA in healthy donors. For the study at large: The 95 to 150 validation repertoires used the same platform as the 666 first-cohort repertoires, a later analysis reported.

Note on this clone: Its specificity is not known.

TCRdb's copy holds only in-frame clones and misses some; the assay was immunoSEQ multiplex PCR. The sample lists around 69,000 clones; 95% to 96% were seen once. General study results and limits: The investigators catalogued 164 TCR beta chains as cytomegalovirus-associated.

Trimming stripped 5 bases from V and 8 bases from J, with 15 bases between. The CDR3 is 13 residues long. CDR1 SEHNR and CDR2 FQNEAQ come from the germline V gene (reference sequence). The receptor was isolated from a woman between 18 and 29 years old in good health and CMV-seropositive. Sequenced: PBMCs. The rearrangement joins TRBV7-9 to TRBJ1-1; the D gene is possibly TRBD1 (5 bases). The CDR3 DNA sequence: TGTGCCAGCAGCCCTAAACTTCGACAGGAAGCTTTCTTT. Protein product: CASSPKLRQEAFF.